The rows below give T cell receptor beta chains drawn from one sample of a study of cytomegalovirus exposure and HLA in healthy donors. The protocol was immunoSEQ multiplex PCR, while the TCRdb copy is restricted to in-frame clones and leaves out a portion. The table records roughly 150,000 clones, almost 85% of them present only once. The sequencing sample was made of PBMCs. The receptors were gathered from a man in his thirties or forties in good health and CMV-seropositive. Each CDR3 is given with its conserved first and last residue. The order of the fields is CDR3 length, D gene, V gene, clone size, J gene, CDR3 protein, CDR3 DNA. A D gene is named only where the DNA matches it firmly. The size of a clone is reported for some rows only, either as once, few or many, or as a class for expanded clones.

>14|NA|TRBV2|NA|TRBJ2-4
CASSEQGYEDIQYF
TGTGCCAGCAGTGAACAGGGGTATGAGGACATTCAGTACTTC
>15|TRBD2|TRBV6-5|NA|TRBJ2-1
CASSSPGTSDNEQFF
TGTGCCAGCAGTTCACCCGGGACTAGCGACAATGAGCAGTTCTTC
>14|TRBD1|TRBV5-1|NA|TRBJ1-4
CASSRRQGPEKLFF
TGCGCCAGCAGCCGAAGACAGGGCCCTGAAAAACTGTTTTTT
>15|NA|TRBV2|NA|TRBJ1-1
CASSGVPGVNTEAFF
TGTGCCAGCAGTGGGGTGCCAGGGGTGAACACTGAAGCTTTCTTT
>15|TRBD1|TRBV7-2|NA|TRBJ2-7
CASKLTAGGGYEQYF
TGTGCCAGCAAGCTTACGGCAGGGGGTGGGTACGAGCAGTACTTC
>14|NA|TRBV10-3|NA|TRBJ2-1
CAISPGVADNEQFF
TGTGCCATCAGCCCTGGGGTAGCGGACAATGAGCAGTTCTTC
>15|TRBD2|TRBV10-1|NA|TRBJ2-7
CASSESLREGKEQYF
TGCGCCAGCAGTGAGTCCTTACGGGAGGGCAAGGAGCAGTACTTC
>16|NA|TRBV27|NA|TRBJ2-6
CASSSSDTLGANVLTF
TGTGCCAGCAGTTCATCGGACACCCTGGGGGCCAACGTCCTGACTTTC
>14|NA|TRBV19|few|TRBJ1-5
CASTANSQHQPQHF
TGTGCCAGTACCGCGAACAGCCAACATCAGCCCCAGCATTTT
>13|NA|TRBV18|few|TRBJ2-7
CASSPDRNHEQYF
TGTGCCAGCTCCCCTGACAGGAACCACGAGCAGTACTTC
>13|NA|TRBV19|NA|TRBJ2-7
CASSVQDYYEQYF
TGTGCCAGTAGTGTGCAAGACTACTACGAGCAGTACTTC
>13|NA|TRBV5-4|once|TRBJ2-1
CASSYPRLEKQFF
TGTGCCAGCAGCTACCCTCGACTAGAAAAGCAGTTCTTC
>14|NA|TRBV5-5|once|TRBJ2-3
CASSFYVVSDTQYF
TGTGCCAGCAGCTTCTACGTTGTATCAGATACGCAGTATTTT
>14|NA|TRBV29-1|NA|TRBJ2-1
CSVEGEGGQLEQFF
TGCAGCGTTGAGGGGGAAGGGGGACAATTAGAGCAGTTCTTC
>12|NA|TRBV28|NA|TRBJ1-3
CASSFRGNTIYF
TGTGCCAGCAGTTTCCGGGGAAACACCATATATTTT
>15|TRBD2|TRBV7-9|NA|TRBJ2-4
CASSFGEGGKNIQYF
TGTGCCAGCAGCTTTGGGGAGGGTGGCAAAAACATTCAGTACTTC
>15|TRBD1|TRBV2|NA|TRBJ2-3
CASRPRGRGTDTQYF
TGTGCCAGCAGACCCAGGGGGCGCGGCACAGATACGCAGTATTTT
>16|TRBD1|TRBV5-4|NA|TRBJ2-3
CASRKGQAEYADTQYF
TGTGCCAGCAGGAAGGGACAGGCGGAGTATGCGGATACGCAGTATTTT
>16|TRBD2|TRBV29-1|NA|TRBJ2-1
CSVPLAGQRTYNEQFF
TGCAGCGTTCCGCTAGCGGGGCAACGCACTTACAATGAGCAGTTCTTC
>17|TRBD2|TRBV5-1|NA|TRBJ2-3
CASSIGLAGVSTDTQYF
TGCGCCAGCAGCATCGGACTAGCGGGGGTTAGCACAGATACGCAGTATTTT
>15|TRBD2|TRBV5-1|NA|TRBJ2-7
CASNAERGADDEQYF
TGCGCCAGCAACGCAGAGCGGGGGGCGGACGACGAGCAGTACTTC
>12|TRBD1|TRBV5-1|NA|TRBJ2-7
CASSGTGGGQYF
TGCGCCAGCAGCGGAACAGGGGGCGGGCAGTACTTC
>15|NA|TRBV19|NA|TRBJ1-5
CASSQGYYSNQPQHF
TGTGCCAGTAGTCAGGGCTACTATAGCAATCAGCCCCAGCATTTT
>16|TRBD2|TRBV4-1|NA|TRBJ2-2
CASSQVKASGFRELFF
TGCGCCAGCAGCCAAGTTAAGGCTAGCGGGTTCAGGGAGCTGTTTTTT
>15|TRBD1|TRBV28|NA|TRBJ1-2
CASSSPGQVRYGYTF
TGTGCCAGCAGTTCGCCCGGACAGGTGCGATATGGCTACACCTTC
>14|TRBD1|TRBV19|few|TRBJ1-5
CASSRQGYNQPQHF
TGTGCCAGTAGTAGACAGGGCTATAATCAGCCCCAGCATTTT
>16|TRBD2|TRBV6-4|NA|TRBJ2-2
CASSPRTSGRTGELFF
TGTGCCAGCAGCCCGCGGACTAGCGGGAGGACCGGGGAGCTGTTTTTT
>15|NA|TRBV4-2|few|TRBJ2-7
CASSPQRTGSYEQYF
TGTGCCAGCAGCCCTCAGCGTACCGGCTCCTACGAGCAGTACTTC
>18|TRBD2|TRBV19|NA|TRBJ2-2
CASSPSGAGASNTGELFF
TGTGCCAGTAGTCCTTCCGGAGCGGGGGCCTCGAACACCGGGGAGCTGTTTTTT
>15|TRBD1|TRBV27|NA|TRBJ1-2
CASSFGTVGDYGYTF
TGTGCCAGCAGTTTCGGGACAGTTGGGGACTATGGCTACACCTTC
>18|TRBD2|TRBV28|once|TRBJ2-7
CASSSPALLAGVFYEQYF
TGTGCCAGCAGTTCACCCGCCCTACTAGCGGGTGTTTTCTACGAGCAGTACTTC